Below, 4 T cell receptor beta chains from the same sample are listed, as sequenced in a study of radiotherapy plus CTLA-4 blockade in lung cancer. Data came from immunoSEQ multiplex PCR; TCRdb stores just in-frame clones and leaves some out. The table lists about 12,000 clones, about 86% of them singletons. This specimen consisted of peripheral blood, obtained from a patient treated with radiotherapy plus ipilimumab. Source of these receptors: a human donor with non-small cell lung cancer that progressed on radiotherapy plus ipilimumab.

The V gene is TRBV6-6, the J gene TRBJ2-2, with 9 positions matching TRBD2. Trimming cost V 11 bases and J 7 bases; bases outside gene matches: 8. Germline loops: CDR1 MNHNY, CDR2 SVGAGI (reference sequence). The CDR3 is made up of 13 amino acids. The CDR3 region has the DNA TGTGCCGCGAGCGGGGGGCCAGGCGGGGAGCTGTTTTTT. Translation: CAASGGPGGELFF.

This clone occurred a few times. The genes are TRBV10-3 and TRBJ1-5; D might be TRBD1 (6 bases). The CDR3 length is 15 residues. The germline V gene has CDR1 ENHRY and CDR2 SYGVKD. Trimming left V 1 base short and J 3 bases short, with 10 bases between. CDR3 nucleotide sequence: TGTGCCATCAGTGAGTGGGACATATCCAATCAGCCCCAGCATTTT. Translated, it gives CAISEWDISNQPQHF.

This clone was seen only once. This chain links TRBV27 with TRBJ2-7; D call uncertain. V was cut by 5 bases and J by 3 bases, with 23 bases left in between. The CDR3 is 17 residues long. The germline V gene has CDR1 MNHEY and CDR2 SMNVEV (reference sequence). In nucleotides, the CDR3 is TGTGCCAGCAGTCCCTCACCGCGGCACAATTCATACTACGAGCAGTACTTC. It codes for CASSPSPRHNSYYEQYF.

The V and J genes are TRBV6-6 and TRBJ2-1, with D possibly TRBD2 on 6 matching bases. Trimming took off 7 bases at V and 6 bases at J, with 13 bases between the two ends. The CDR3 contains 13 residues. In germline, CDR1 is MNHNY, CDR2 SVGAGI (reference sequence). The CDR3 sequence is CASNGGTPNEQFF. The CDR3 bases are TGTGCCAGCAACGGAGGGACCCCCAATGAGCAGTTCTTC.